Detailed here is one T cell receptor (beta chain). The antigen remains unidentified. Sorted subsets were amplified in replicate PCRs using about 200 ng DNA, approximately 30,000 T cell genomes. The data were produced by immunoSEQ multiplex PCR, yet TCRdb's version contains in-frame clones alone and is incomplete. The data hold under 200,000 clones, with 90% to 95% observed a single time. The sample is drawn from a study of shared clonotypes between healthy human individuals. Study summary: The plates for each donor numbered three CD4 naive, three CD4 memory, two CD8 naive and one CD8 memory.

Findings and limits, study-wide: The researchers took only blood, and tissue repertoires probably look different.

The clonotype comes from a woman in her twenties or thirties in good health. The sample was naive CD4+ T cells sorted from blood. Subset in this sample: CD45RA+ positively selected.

This chain's CDR3 is CASSPSGKRKVVEETQYF. The CDR3 bases are TGTGCCAGCAGTCCTAGCGGGAAAAGGAAGGTTGTCGAGGAGACCCAGTACTTC. The chain combines TRBV28 with TRBJ2-5, with TRBD2 matching 9 bases. The CDR3 extends over 18 amino acids. V trimming: 5 bases; J trimming: 5 bases; junction bases outside the gene matches: 18. Germline CDR1 MDHEN, CDR2 SYDVKM.